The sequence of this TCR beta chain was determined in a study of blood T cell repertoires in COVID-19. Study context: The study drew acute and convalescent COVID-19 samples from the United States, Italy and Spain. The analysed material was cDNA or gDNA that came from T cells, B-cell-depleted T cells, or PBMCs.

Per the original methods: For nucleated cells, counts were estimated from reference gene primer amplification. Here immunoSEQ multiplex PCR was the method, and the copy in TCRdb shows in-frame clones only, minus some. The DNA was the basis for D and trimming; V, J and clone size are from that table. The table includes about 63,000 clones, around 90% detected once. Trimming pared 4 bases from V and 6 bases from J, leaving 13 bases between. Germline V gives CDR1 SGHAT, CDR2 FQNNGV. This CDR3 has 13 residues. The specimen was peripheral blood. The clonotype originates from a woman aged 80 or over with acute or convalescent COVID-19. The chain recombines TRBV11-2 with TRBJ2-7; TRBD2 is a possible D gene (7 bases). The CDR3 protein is CASSSFGGREQYF. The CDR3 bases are TGTGCCAGCAGCTCCTTCGGGGGGCGCGAGCAGTACTTC.